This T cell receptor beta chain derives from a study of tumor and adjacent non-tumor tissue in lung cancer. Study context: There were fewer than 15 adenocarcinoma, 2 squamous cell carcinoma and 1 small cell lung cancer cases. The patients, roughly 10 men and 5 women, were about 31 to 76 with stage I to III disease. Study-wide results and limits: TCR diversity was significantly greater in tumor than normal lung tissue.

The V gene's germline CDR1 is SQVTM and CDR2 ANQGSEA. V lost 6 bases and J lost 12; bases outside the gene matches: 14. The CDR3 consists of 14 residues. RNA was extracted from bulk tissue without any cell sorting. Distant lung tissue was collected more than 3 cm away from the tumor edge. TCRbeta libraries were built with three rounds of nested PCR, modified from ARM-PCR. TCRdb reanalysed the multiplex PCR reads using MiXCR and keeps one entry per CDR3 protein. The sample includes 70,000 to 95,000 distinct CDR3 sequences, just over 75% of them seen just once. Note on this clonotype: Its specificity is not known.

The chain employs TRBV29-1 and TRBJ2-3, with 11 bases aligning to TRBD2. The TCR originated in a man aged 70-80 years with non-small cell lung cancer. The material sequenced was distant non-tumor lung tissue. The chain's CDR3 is CSVAGTSGTDIQYF. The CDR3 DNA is TGCAGCGTCGCCGGGACTAGCGGCACAGATATACAGTATTTT.